This T cell receptor (beta chain) came from a study of blood T cell repertoires in COVID-19. There are many counts of this clone. Germline V CDR1 and CDR2: LGHDT, YNNKEL (reference sequence). The CDR3 length is 15 residues. Trimming took 4 bases from V and 7 from J; bases not matched to a gene: 11. Data came from immunoSEQ multiplex PCR; TCRdb stores just in-frame clones and leaves some out. The sample contains 70,000 or so clones, roughly 72% of which appear only once. The clonotype originates from a man in his sixties with COVID-19, enrolled during active disease. The chain recombines TRBV3-1 (or the pseudogene TRBV3-2) with TRBJ2-7, with 9 bases that match TRBD2. Sequencing input: peripheral blood. The CDR3 here is CASSPPGLAYMEQYF. As DNA, the CDR3 is TGTGCCAGCAGCCCCCCGGGACTAGCCTATATGGAGCAGTACTTC.